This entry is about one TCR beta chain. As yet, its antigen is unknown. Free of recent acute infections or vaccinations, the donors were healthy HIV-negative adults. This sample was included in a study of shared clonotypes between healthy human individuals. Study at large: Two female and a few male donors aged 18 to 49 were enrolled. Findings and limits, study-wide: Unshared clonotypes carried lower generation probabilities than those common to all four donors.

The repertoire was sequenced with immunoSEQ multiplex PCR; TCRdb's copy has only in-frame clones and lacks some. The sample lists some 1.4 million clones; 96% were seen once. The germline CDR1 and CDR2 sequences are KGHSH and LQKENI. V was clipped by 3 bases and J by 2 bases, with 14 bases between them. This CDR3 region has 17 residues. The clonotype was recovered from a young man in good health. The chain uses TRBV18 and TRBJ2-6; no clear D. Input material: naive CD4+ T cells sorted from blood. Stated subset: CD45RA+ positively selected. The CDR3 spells CASSPLGPRPGANVLTF. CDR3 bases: TGTGCCAGCTCACCCTTAGGGCCCCGCCCTGGGGCCAACGTCCTGACTTTC.